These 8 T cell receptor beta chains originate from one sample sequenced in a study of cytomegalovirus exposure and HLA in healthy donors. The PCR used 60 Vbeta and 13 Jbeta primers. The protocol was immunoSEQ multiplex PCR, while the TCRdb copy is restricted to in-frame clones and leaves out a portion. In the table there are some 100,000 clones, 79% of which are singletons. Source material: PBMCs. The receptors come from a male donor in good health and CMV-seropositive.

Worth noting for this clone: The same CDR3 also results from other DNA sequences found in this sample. In DNA, the CDR3 is TGCAGCGTTGGTAGACAGGGAACAGATACGCAGTATTTT. Translated, it gives CSVGRQGTDTQYF. The chain uses TRBV29-1 and TRBJ2-3; 7 nucleotides agree with TRBD1. The CDR3 covers 13 residues. Germline V gives CDR1 SQVTM, CDR2 ANQGSEA. Losses at the gene ends were 4 bases for V and 3 bases for J; bases not matched to a gene: 4.

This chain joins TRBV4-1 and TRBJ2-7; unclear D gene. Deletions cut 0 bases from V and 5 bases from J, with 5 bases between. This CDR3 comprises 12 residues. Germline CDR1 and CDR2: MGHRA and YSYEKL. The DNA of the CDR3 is TGCGCCAGCAGCCAAGATTCTGACGAGCAGTACTTC. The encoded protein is CASSQDSDEQYF.

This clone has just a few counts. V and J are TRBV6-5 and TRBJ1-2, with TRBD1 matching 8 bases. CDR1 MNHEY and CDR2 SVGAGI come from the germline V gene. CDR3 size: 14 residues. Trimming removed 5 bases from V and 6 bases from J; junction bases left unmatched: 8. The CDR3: CASSPGQGEDGYTF. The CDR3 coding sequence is TGTGCCAGCAGTCCCGGACAGGGAGAAGATGGCTACACCTTC.

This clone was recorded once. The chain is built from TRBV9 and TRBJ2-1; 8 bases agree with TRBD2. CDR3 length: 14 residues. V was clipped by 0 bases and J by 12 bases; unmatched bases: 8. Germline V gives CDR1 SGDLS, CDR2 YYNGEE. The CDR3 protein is CASSVVGSGALQFF. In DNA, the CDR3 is TGTGCCAGCAGCGTAGTAGGTAGCGGGGCGTTGCAGTTCTTC.

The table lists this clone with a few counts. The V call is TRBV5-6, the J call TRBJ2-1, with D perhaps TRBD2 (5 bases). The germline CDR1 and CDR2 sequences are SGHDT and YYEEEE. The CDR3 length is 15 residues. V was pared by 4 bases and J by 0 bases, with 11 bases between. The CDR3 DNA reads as TGTGCCAGCAGCGGAGCGGAGAGCTCCTACAATGAGCAGTTCTTC. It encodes CASSGAESSYNEQFF.

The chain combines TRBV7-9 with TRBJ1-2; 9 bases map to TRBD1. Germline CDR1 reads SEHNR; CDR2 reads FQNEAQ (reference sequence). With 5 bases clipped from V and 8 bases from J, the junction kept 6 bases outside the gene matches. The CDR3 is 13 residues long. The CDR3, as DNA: TGTGCCAGCAGCCAACAGGGGGCGGGGGGCTACACCTTC. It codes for CASSQQGAGGYTF.

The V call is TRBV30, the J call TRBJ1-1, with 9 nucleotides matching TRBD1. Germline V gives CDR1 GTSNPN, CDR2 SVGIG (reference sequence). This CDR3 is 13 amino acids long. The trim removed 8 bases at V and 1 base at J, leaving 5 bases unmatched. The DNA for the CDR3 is TGTGCCGGAGACAGGGGGGAGAACACTGAAGCTTTCTTT. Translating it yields CAGDRGENTEAFF.

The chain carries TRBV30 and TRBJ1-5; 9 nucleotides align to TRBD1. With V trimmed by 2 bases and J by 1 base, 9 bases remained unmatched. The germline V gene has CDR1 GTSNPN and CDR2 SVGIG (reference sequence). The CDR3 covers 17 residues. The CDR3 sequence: CAWSLTGGRGSNQPQHF. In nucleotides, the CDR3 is TGTGCCTGGAGTCTGACAGGGGGACGGGGAAGCAATCAGCCCCAGCATTTT.